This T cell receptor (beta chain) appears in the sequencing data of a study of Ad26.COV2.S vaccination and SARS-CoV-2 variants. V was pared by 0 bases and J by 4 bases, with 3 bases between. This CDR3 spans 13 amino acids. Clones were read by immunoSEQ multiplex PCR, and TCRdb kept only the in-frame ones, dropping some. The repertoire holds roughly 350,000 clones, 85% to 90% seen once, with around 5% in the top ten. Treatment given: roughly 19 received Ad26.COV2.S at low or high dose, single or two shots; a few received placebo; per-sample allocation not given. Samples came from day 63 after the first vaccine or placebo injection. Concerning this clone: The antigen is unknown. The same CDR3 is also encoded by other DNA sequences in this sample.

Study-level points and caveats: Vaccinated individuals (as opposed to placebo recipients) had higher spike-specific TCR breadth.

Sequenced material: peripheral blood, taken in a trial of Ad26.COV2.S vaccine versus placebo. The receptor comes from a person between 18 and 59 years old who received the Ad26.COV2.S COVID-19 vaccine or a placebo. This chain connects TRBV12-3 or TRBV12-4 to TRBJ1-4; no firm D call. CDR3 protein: CASSLARNEKLFF. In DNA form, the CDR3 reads TGTGCCAGCAGTTTAGCACGTAATGAAAAACTGTTTTTT.